Following are 31 T cell receptor beta chains from one sample sequenced in a study of T cell responses to AZD1222 COVID-19 vaccine (dated by TCRdb to the early 2020s). This specimen's time point label, per the study, means: baseline before first vaccination. The library was prepared using the immunoSEQ multiplex PCR assay. TCRdb took this table from immuneACCESS and kept in-frame rearrangements with V and J called. Such tables lack part of the clones; where checked against another copy, unresolved V genes explain under half of the gap, and the rest is unexplained. In all, the sample holds more than 250,000 clones, and 85% to 95% of those were seen once. The ten largest clones take up 0.5% to 0.7% of the sample. The specimen comprised peripheral blood, sampled on day 0 of AZD1222 vaccination. The receptor set was obtained from an adult in good health.

The chain recombines TRBV5-1 with TRBJ1-2; perhaps TRBD1 as D (5 bases). From germline, CDR1 is SGHRS and CDR2 YFSETQ. Trimming took 4 bases from V and 10 from J, leaving 20 bases between them. The CDR3 contains 14 residues. CDR3 sequence reads: CASSGGDARIDYTF. Written as DNA, the CDR3 is TGCGCCAGCAGCGGCGGGGACGCACGGATCGACTACACCTTC.

The V gene is TRBV29-1, the J gene TRBJ2-7; D call uncertain. V lost 6 bases to trimming and J lost 3 bases, with 9 bases between them. Germline V CDR1 and CDR2: SQVTM, ANQGSEA. The CDR3 covers 11 residues. For the CDR3, the DNA is TGCAGCGTAGGAGCCGGCTACGAGCAGTACTTC. Translating it yields CSVGAGYEQYF.

The chain carries TRBV2 and TRBJ2-1; D is unclear. The length of the CDR3 is 14 residues. The V and J ends lost 4 bases and 9 bases respectively, with 16 bases between them. From germline, CDR1 is SNHLY and CDR2 FYNNEI. In nucleotides, the CDR3 is TGTGCCAGCAGTGTAGAAACGCAGGTTACTGAGCAGTTCTTC. Residues: CASSVETQVTEQFF.

The chain has TRBV3-1 (or the pseudogene TRBV3-2) and TRBJ1-1; 8 bases match TRBD1. CDR1 LGHDT and CDR2 YNNKEL come from the germline V gene (reference sequence). Losses at the gene ends were 5 bases for V and 3 bases for J; bases not matched to a gene: 5. The CDR3 spans 14 residues. CDR3 sequence: CASSVGRGHTEAFF. CDR3 DNA: TGTGCCAGCAGCGTCGGCAGGGGGCACACTGAAGCTTTCTTT.

V usage is TRBV28 and J usage is TRBJ2-7; 9 nucleotides line up with TRBD1. Per the germline V gene, CDR1 is MDHEN and CDR2 is SYDVKM. This CDR3 comprises 15 residues. V was clipped by 6 bases and J by 5 bases; unmatched bases: 11. The CDR3 region has the DNA TGTGCCAGCAGGCTAGCCGGGACAGGGTCCCACGAGCAGTACTTC. Encoded protein: CASRLAGTGSHEQYF.

The V gene is TRBV4-1, the J gene TRBJ1-6, with D possibly matching TRBD1 (6 bases). The V gene lost 0 bases and the J gene lost 10 bases, with 10 bases spanning the gap. There are 14 residues in the CDR3. CDR1 and CDR2 (germline): MGHRA, YSYEKL. The chain's CDR3 is CASSQDRTVSPLHF. The CDR3 region has the DNA TGCGCCAGCAGCCAAGACAGGACAGTATCACCCCTCCACTTT.

This chain links TRBV20-1 with TRBJ1-1; a possible D gene is TRBD1 (5 bases). The ends were cut back, 8 bases at V and 2 bases at J, with 9 bases in the middle. The CDR3 consists of 11 residues. Per the germline V gene, CDR1 is DFQATT and CDR2 is SNEGSKA (reference sequence). In DNA, the CDR3 is TGCAGTTCTGACAGCAACACTGAAGCTTTCTTT. It translates to CSSDSNTEAFF.

The chain has TRBV4-2 and TRBJ2-7; D is possibly TRBD1 (6 bases). Trimming took 0 bases from V and 0 from J, leaving 9 bases between them. CDR1 is LGHNA and CDR2 is YNFKEQ in the germline V gene. This CDR3 spans 15 amino acids. The CDR3, as DNA: TGTGCCAGCAGCCAAGAAGGACAGAGCTCCTACGAGCAGTACTTC. Protein product: CASSQEGQSSYEQYF.

This clone was recorded once. This rearrangement joins TRBV14 to TRBJ2-1; 9 bases agree with TRBD2. With 2 bases clipped from V and 1 base from J, the junction kept 9 bases outside the gene matches. Germline V gene lookup returns CDR1 SGHDN and CDR2 FVKESK. This CDR3 comprises 18 residues. As DNA, the CDR3 is TGTGCCAGCAGCCAACTCGTGTTGGCGGGGGGGTCCTACAATGAGCAGTTCTTC. This sequence encodes CASSQLVLAGGSYNEQFF.

The V gene is TRBV5-1, the J gene TRBJ1-1; D might be TRBD1 (5 bases). The V and J ends lost 1 base and 5 bases respectively, with 9 bases between them. Germline V gives CDR1 SGHRS, CDR2 YFSETQ. The CDR3 is 13 residues long. As DNA, the CDR3 is TGCGCCAGCAGCTTGCAGGGCGTAACTGAAGCTTTCTTT. It specifies CASSLQGVTEAFF.

J is TRBJ2-1 and V is TRBV10-3; tentative D call: TRBD1 (6 bases). Germline V lookup: CDR1 ENHRY, CDR2 SYGVKD. V was clipped by 4 bases and J by 7 bases, with 8 bases between them. The CDR3 spans 12 residues. CDR3 loop: CAISGGLNEQFF. The CDR3, as DNA: TGTGCCATCAGTGGGGGGCTAAATGAGCAGTTCTTC.

CDR3 protein: CASKSLGGDSDNEQFF. The DNA of the CDR3 is TGTGCCAGCAAATCACTTGGCGGGGACTCGGACAATGAGCAGTTCTTC. V and J are TRBV2 and TRBJ2-1, with TRBD2 as a possible D gene (6 bases). Trimming removed 7 bases from V and 5 bases from J, with 21 bases in between. The CDR3 loop spans 16 amino acids. The germline V gene has CDR1 SNHLY and CDR2 FYNNEI.

The chain recombines TRBV21-1 with TRBJ2-7; the D segment call TRBD2 is taken from the table without a DNA check. TRBV21-1 is recorded as a pseudogene. The CDR3 totals 14 residues. CDR3 in amino acids: CASAPWRILYEQYF. DNA of the CDR3: TGTGCCAGCGCTCCTTGGCGGATCCTCTACGAGCAGTACTTC.

This clone has a single count. The sample holds other DNA sequences that translate to the same CDR3. The chain uses TRBV6-5 and TRBJ2-7; D may be TRBD1 (5 bases). Germline V gene sequence: CDR1 MNHEY, CDR2 SVGAGI. There are 12 residues in the CDR3. V lost 8 bases and J lost 3, with 11 bases in between. DNA of the CDR3: TGTGCCAGCGGGCAGGGCAGCTACGAGCAGTACTTC. Protein sequence: CASGQGSYEQYF.

The chain is built from TRBV5-6 and TRBJ2-2; no definite D call. Germline CDR1 is SGHDT and CDR2 is YYEEEE. This CDR3 has 15 residues. The V end was cut by 0 bases, the J end by 5 bases, with 11 bases between. The CDR3 DNA follows: TGTGCCAGCAGCTTGGTACCCGGTGGAACCGGGGAGCTGTTTTTT. It specifies CASSLVPGGTGELFF.

The rearrangement uses TRBV5-4 and TRBJ2-7; 9 nucleotides align to TRBD1. CDR1 is SGHNT, CDR2 YYREEE, per germline (reference sequence). V gave up 3 bases and J gave up 6 bases; unmatched junction bases: 10. This CDR3 has 15 residues. CDR3 residues: CASSSTGGPGVEQYF. CDR3 DNA: TGTGCCAGCAGCTCTACAGGGGGCCCCGGGGTCGAGCAGTACTTC.

V and J are TRBV30 and TRBJ1-1, with 7 bases lining up with TRBD1. This CDR3 spans 13 amino acids. CDR1 GTSNPN and CDR2 SVGIG come from the germline V gene (reference sequence). After removal of 5 bases from V and 3 bases from J, the junction contained 6 bases not matched to a gene. CDR3 in amino acids: CAWGGQGDTEAFF. The CDR3 bases are TGTGCCTGGGGAGGGCAGGGGGACACTGAAGCTTTCTTT.

A single count supports this clone. This rearrangement joins TRBV4-1 to TRBJ2-3; TRBD2 aligns across 8 bases. CDR1 MGHRA and CDR2 YSYEKL come from the germline V gene. V lost 4 bases, J lost 8 bases, and 8 bases stayed unmatched. The CDR3 totals 14 residues. The CDR3: CASSPGLVTATQYF. CDR3 nucleotides: TGCGCCAGCAGCCCGGGACTAGTTACCGCTACGCAGTATTTT.

The J gene is TRBJ2-3, the V gene TRBV9; no firm D call. The CDR3 sequence is 13 residues long. Germline V CDR1 and CDR2: SGDLS, YYNGEE. V gave up 1 base and J gave up 2 bases, with 5 bases separating them. Written as DNA, the CDR3 is TGTGCCAGCAGCGTACCCTCCACAGATACGCAGTATTTT. Its translation: CASSVPSTDTQYF.

The chain links TRBV12-3 or TRBV12-4 to TRBJ1-1, with a tentative D call TRBD1 (6 bases). The V end lost 6 bases, the J end lost 7 bases, and 12 bases lay between the germline ends. The CDR3 contains 12 residues. In DNA form, the CDR3 reads TGTGCCAGCAGCCTACAGGGCCTTGAAGCTTTCTTT. Amino acid sequence: CASSLQGLEAFF.

The gene calls are TRBV7-2 and TRBJ2-1; D uncertain. The CDR3 contains 17 residues. CDR1 SGHTA and CDR2 FQGNSA come from the germline V gene. V was trimmed by 2 bases and J by 1 base, leaving 15 bases between them. The CDR3 nucleotides are TGTGCCAGCAGCTTAAGGCGCATGGAGTTTTCCTACAATGAGCAGTTCTTC. The encoded protein is CASSLRRMEFSYNEQFF.

The chain links TRBV28 to TRBJ2-6; maybe TRBD2 (5 bases). The ends were cut back, 3 bases at V and 2 bases at J, with 14 bases in the middle. The CDR3 length is 17 residues. Germline loops: CDR1 MDHEN, CDR2 SYDVKM. The CDR3 sequence: CASSLSGRVAGANVLTF. CDR3 sequence (DNA): TGTGCCAGCAGTTTGAGTGGGAGAGTAGCTGGGGCCAACGTCCTGACTTTC.

The chain couples TRBV21-1 to TRBJ2-1; TRBD2 is the table's D call, not checked against the DNA. TRBV21-1 is a known pseudogene. CDR3 length: 12 amino acids. The CDR3 bases are TGTGCCAGCAGCCATACTTCTGATGAGCAGTTCTTC. Residues: CASSHTSDEQFF.

This clone was found a few times. V gene TRBV7-3 combines with J gene TRBJ2-2; TRBD2 agrees at 13 bases. The V gene end was trimmed by 9 bases and the J gene end by 5 bases; junction bases not matched to a gene: 15. Germline V gene data show CDR1 as SGHTA and CDR2 as FQGTGA. The CDR3 is 18 residues long. CDR3 sequence (DNA): TGTGCCAGGGGACCATGGACTAGCGGGAGACCTCCAACCGGGGAGCTGTTTTTT. Translation: CARGPWTSGRPPTGELFF.

The chain recombines TRBV4-2 with TRBJ1-3; D is undetermined. Germline lookup yields CDR1 LGHNA and CDR2 YNFKEQ. This CDR3 spans 15 amino acids. Between the trimmed V and J ends, which lost 4 bases and 0 bases, there was a span of 10 bases. CDR3 coding DNA: TGTGCCAGCAGCCCCGGAGGTCCCTCTGGAAACACCATATATTTT. Residues: CASSPGGPSGNTIYF.

The rearrangement uses TRBV27 and TRBJ2-6; no definite D call. This CDR3 contains 17 residues. Germline CDR1 is MNHEY and CDR2 is SMNVEV (reference sequence). Trimming took off 0 bases at V and 0 bases at J, with 9 bases between the two ends. In DNA, the CDR3 is TGTGCCAGCAGTTTATCGAGTACCACCTCTGGGGCCAACGTCCTGACTTTC. This translates into CASSLSSTTSGANVLTF.

The chain combines TRBV4-2 with TRBJ1-1; no reliable D call. The germline CDR1 and CDR2 sequences are LGHNA and YNFKEQ. The CDR3 has 14 residues. Trimming cost V 4 bases and J 0 bases, with 9 bases left between them. The CDR3 sequence is CASSLEGVNTEAFF. Written as DNA, the CDR3 is TGTGCCAGCAGCCTGGAAGGAGTGAACACTGAAGCTTTCTTT.

Comment on this clone: The same CDR3 can be traced to other DNA sequences in this sample. V usage is TRBV28 and J usage is TRBJ1-2, with a weak D call TRBD1 (5 bases). The germline V gene has CDR1 MDHEN and CDR2 SYDVKM. Trimming left V 6 bases short and J 5 bases short, with 10 bases between. The CDR3 is made up of 12 amino acids. For the CDR3, the DNA is TGTGCCAGCAGCCCGGGACCGTATGGCTACACCTTC. It specifies CASSPGPYGYTF.

The chain couples TRBV7-9 to TRBJ1-6, with D possibly being TRBD1 (5 bases). The CDR3 totals 13 residues. V was shortened by 5 bases and J by 14 bases, with 16 bases between the two germline ends. Per the germline V gene, CDR1 is SEHNR and CDR2 is FQNEAQ (reference sequence). In nucleotides, the CDR3 is TGTGCCAGCAGCCGGGACGGCCTTGGGGCCCTCCACTTT. Translation: CASSRDGLGALHF.

The gene calls are TRBV4-2 and TRBJ1-4, with TRBD1 as a possible D gene (6 bases). CDR1 and CDR2 (germline): LGHNA, YNFKEQ. The CDR3 consists of 18 residues. V was clipped by 4 bases and J by 4 bases, with 22 bases between them. The CDR3, as DNA: TGTGCCAGCAGCCCCCTTGCCCAGGGGCTGGCGTTTAATGAAAAACTGTTTTTT. Its translation: CASSPLAQGLAFNEKLFF.

The rearrangement uses TRBV27 and TRBJ2-3; the match to TRBD2 covers 10 bases. The CDR3 extends over 14 amino acids. Germline CDR1 MNHEY, CDR2 SMNVEV (reference sequence). Germline trimming cut 7 bases from V and 7 bases from J; bases unmatched to any gene: 8. The CDR3, as DNA: TGTGCCAGCAAGGGAGCTAGCGGGAGCTATACGCAGTATTTT. Encoded protein: CASKGASGSYTQYF.